Given below is one T cell receptor beta chain in context. No antigen is known for it. Amplification of TCR beta CDR3 regions was performed using RNA transcripts as template. In the first-round RT-PCR of the TCR CDR3, the HTBI primer set was used. Each CDR3 protein is one row after TCRdb ran MiXCR on the multiplex PCR reads. The sample contains fewer than 200,000 distinct CDR3 sequences, 8% to 9.5% of which appear only once. This entry belongs to a study of T cells in Graves' hyperthyroidism and ophthalmopathy. The CDR3 is 18 amino acids. Germline V gene sequence: CDR1 MNHGY, CDR2 SAAAGT. V lost 7 bases and J lost 9; bases outside the gene matches: 21. Study conclusions and caveats: Before onset, ophthalmopathy was predicted by the model a median about six months earlier.

Sequenced sample: blood. The TCR comes from a woman under 30 with Graves' hyperthyroidism that later progressed to Graves' ophthalmopathy. The V gene is TRBV6-8, the J gene TRBJ2-2; 9 bases line up with TRBD1. This CDR3 reads CASIKGQGKGVIFRELFF. The CDR3 DNA is TGTGCCAGCATCAAAGGACAGGGGAAAGGAGTGATTTTCCGGGAGCTGTTTTTT.